The present T cell receptor beta chain was sequenced within a study of CD8 T cells in Susac syndrome. Findings of the study overall: Acknowledgment was made by the study that its TCR sequencing and HLA analysis involved a relatively small number of individuals.

Sequencing targeted TCR beta in T cells from blood (CD8+ and CD4+). The control participants were healthy donors, and these controls were matched with respect to both age and sex. Reverse transcription used roughly 0.5 to 1 ug RNA and random hexamers. A multiplex approach, immunoSEQ multiplex PCR, amplified TCR beta CDR3 across 54 Vbeta and 13 Jbeta. TCRdb independently ran MiXCR on the immunoSEQ multiplex PCR reads; one entry per CDR3 protein. The profile shows 150,000 to 200,000 distinct CDR3 sequences, about 93% of them singletons. Concerning this clonotype itself: The antigen is undetermined.

This TCR came from a human donor in good health. The specimen sequenced was CD4+ T cells from PBMCs.

DNA of the CDR3: TGTGCCAGCAGCTTACTAGCGGGGGGGGATACCGGGGAGCTGTTTTTT. It yields the protein CASSLLAGGDTGELFF. The chain is built from TRBV7-2 and TRBJ2-2, with 12 bases identical to TRBD2. Germline V gene lookup returns CDR1 SGHTA and CDR2 FQGNSA. Unmatched junction bases numbered 3, after V lost 2 bases and J lost 5 bases. CDR3 length equals 16 residues.